Presented here are 27 T cell receptor beta chains from one specimen sequenced in a study. The TRBV12-4/TRBJ1-2 clonotypes were amplified using barcode primers with ligated adaptors. MiXCR, run by TCRdb on the multiplex PCR reads, gives a single entry per CDR3 protein. The sample includes 1,500 to 2,500 distinct CDR3 sequences, 1% to 1.5% seen only once; the top ten take nearly 20%. Sequenced input: naive CD4+ T cells sorted from blood. Subset in this sample: naive CD4+ T cells, CD4+CD45RA+CD25-. The receptor source for this set is a female donor with breast cancer.

This clonotype is medium-sized in the sample. This chain joins TRBV12-3 or TRBV12-4 and TRBJ1-2; D call uncertain. This CDR3 comprises 13 residues. The ends were cut back, 2 bases at V and 6 bases at J, with 10 bases in the middle. The DNA for the CDR3 is TGTGCCAGCAGTTTAAGACAACTAGATGGCTACACCTTC. It codes for CASSLRQLDGYTF.

The CDR3 loop reads CASRPGQVGYGYTF. CDR3 nucleotide sequence: TGTGCCAGCAGGCCGGGACAGGTGGGCTATGGCTACACCTTC. V is TRBV12-3 or TRBV12-4 and J is TRBJ1-2, with 8 nucleotides matching TRBD1. Unmatched junction bases numbered 7, after V lost 6 bases and J lost 4 bases. The CDR3 is 14 residues long.

This clonotype is judged large. The DNA of the CDR3 is TGTGCCAGCAGCCCTGGAGACCTTAACTATGGCTACACCTTC. Protein sequence: CASSPGDLNYGYTF. V gene TRBV12-3 or TRBV12-4 combines with J gene TRBJ1-2; D is ambiguous. The germline V and J ends were trimmed by 6 bases and 1 base, with 12 bases remaining between them. The CDR3 has 14 residues.

This clonotype is labeled as medium-sized. The chain links TRBV12-3 or TRBV12-4 to TRBJ1-2; maybe TRBD1 (6 bases). The CDR3 covers 14 residues. V lost 5 bases, J lost 4 bases, and 14 bases lay in between. CDR3: CASSTHGTIYGYTF. The CDR3 bases are TGTGCCAGCAGTACGCACGGGACAATCTATGGCTACACCTTC.

By sample fraction, this clonotype is medium-sized (0.01 to 0.1%). The chain carries TRBV12-3 or TRBV12-4 and TRBJ1-2, with D tentatively TRBD1 (6 bases). The CDR3 has 12 residues. The V end lost 5 bases, the J end lost 8 bases, and 12 bases lay between the germline ends. CDR3 residues: CASSPGTSGYTF. The CDR3 DNA reads as TGTGCCAGCAGTCCCGGGACATCAGGCTACACCTTC.

The table lists this clonotype with many counts. V gene TRBV12-3 or TRBV12-4 combines with J gene TRBJ1-2; D is uncertain. Trimming shortened V by 2 bases and J by 2 bases, and 6 bases separated the two germline ends. The CDR3 has 13 residues. DNA of the CDR3: TGTGCCAGCAGTTTAAGGGAGAACTATGGCTACACCTTC. Encoded protein: CASSLRENYGYTF.

The table lists this clonotype with a few counts. The chain uses TRBV12-3 or TRBV12-4 and TRBJ1-2; D is undetermined. The length of the CDR3 is 12 residues. Trimming took off 4 bases at V and 7 bases at J, with 10 bases between the two ends. The CDR3 spells CASSSRSGGYTF. The CDR3 nucleotides are TGTGCCAGCAGTTCCAGGTCTGGTGGCTACACCTTC.

This clonotype qualifies as medium-sized. The chain uses TRBV12-3 or TRBV12-4 and TRBJ1-2; 9 nucleotides line up with TRBD1. Trimming at V came to 6 bases and at J to 7 bases, leaving 6 bases not matched to a gene. The CDR3 has 13 amino acids. CDR3 amino acids: CASSTGQGSGYTF. DNA of the CDR3: TGTGCCAGCAGCACCGGACAGGGGAGTGGCTACACCTTC.

By sample fraction, this clonotype is large. This chain links TRBV12-3 or TRBV12-4 with TRBJ1-2, with D perhaps matching TRBD1 (5 bases). The V end was cut by 5 bases, the J end by 4 bases, with 11 bases between. The CDR3 runs 13 residues. The CDR3 sequence is CASSETGRYGYTF. CDR3 bases: TGTGCCAGCAGTGAAACGGGGCGCTATGGCTACACCTTC.

Relative to its sample, this clonotype is medium-sized (0.01 to 0.1%). The J gene is TRBJ1-2, the V gene TRBV12-3 or TRBV12-4, with 8 bases fitting TRBD1. V lost 5 bases, J lost 2 bases, and 4 bases stayed unmatched. CDR3 size: 14 residues. CDR3 coding DNA: TGTGCCAGCAGTGTGCGGACAGGGAACTATGGCTACACCTTC. Protein: CASSVRTGNYGYTF.

This clonotype has ten or more counts. The chain uses TRBV12-3 or TRBV12-4 and TRBJ1-2; no clear D. The ends were cut back, 3 bases at V and 0 bases at J, with 8 bases in the middle. This CDR3 is 14 amino acids long. The CDR3 nucleotides are TGTGCCAGCAGTTTCGACGGCGCTAACTATGGCTACACCTTC. Its protein is CASSFDGANYGYTF.

By proportion, this clonotype is medium-sized. The V gene is TRBV12-3 or TRBV12-4, the J gene TRBJ1-2, with D possibly TRBD1 on 6 matching bases. Trimming pared 6 bases from V and 4 bases from J, leaving 12 bases between. The CDR3 loop spans 13 amino acids. In nucleotides, the CDR3 is TGTGCCAGCAGCCGACAGGAGAGCTATGGCTACACCTTC. It encodes CASSRQESYGYTF.

This clonotype ranks as medium-sized. The rearrangement joins TRBV12-3 or TRBV12-4 to TRBJ1-2, with D possibly being TRBD1 (5 bases). This CDR3 has 11 residues. V was trimmed by 9 bases and J by 2 bases, leaving 7 bases between them. The chain's CDR3 is CASRDNYGYTF. CDR3 sequence (DNA): TGTGCCAGTCGGGACAACTATGGCTACACCTTC.

This clonotype is judged medium-sized. The rearrangement links TRBV12-3 or TRBV12-4 to TRBJ1-2, with TRBD1 as a possible D gene (5 bases). Trimming left V 3 bases short and J 8 bases short, with 22 bases between. This CDR3 is 16 amino acids long. The CDR3 here is CASSLATGTRLRGYTF. The CDR3 nucleotides are TGTGCCAGCAGTTTGGCAACCGGGACGAGGCTGCGAGGCTACACCTTC.

Relative to its sample, this clonotype is medium-sized. The chain joins TRBV12-3 or TRBV12-4 to TRBJ1-2; 7 bases map to TRBD1. The CDR3 has 13 amino acids. V gave up 5 bases and J gave up 6 bases; unmatched junction bases: 6. The CDR3: CASSIRQGHGYTF. Here the CDR3 DNA reads TGTGCCAGCAGTATCCGACAGGGTCATGGCTACACCTTC.

Sample share makes this clonotype medium-sized (0.01 to 0.1%). The rearrangement uses TRBV12-3 or TRBV12-4 and TRBJ1-2; D uncertain. This CDR3 is 15 amino acids long. Trimming left V 9 bases short and J 1 base short, with 18 bases between. The CDR3 here is CASSPNQARNYGYTF. Here the CDR3 DNA reads TGTGCCAGTTCCCCGAATCAGGCGCGTAACTATGGCTACACCTTC.

By sample share, this clonotype is large. The chain combines TRBV12-3 or TRBV12-4 with TRBJ1-2, with a tentative D call TRBD1 (5 bases). CDR3 length equals 14 residues. Trimming shortened V by 6 bases and J by 5 bases, and 16 bases separated the two germline ends. CDR3: CASRDTGLVYGYTF. CDR3 DNA: TGTGCCAGCAGGGATACGGGACTGGTATATGGCTACACCTTC.

This clonotype is termed medium-sized. The chain has TRBV12-3 or TRBV12-4 and TRBJ1-2; D is unclear. The CDR3 totals 15 residues. With 7 bases removed from V and 5 bases from J, the gap between germline ends came to 20 bases. This CDR3 is CASTAVDMGLYGYTF. CDR3 nucleotide sequence: TGTGCCAGCACCGCCGTGGATATGGGATTGTATGGCTACACCTTC.

The sample holds a few counts of this clonotype. The CDR3 DNA follows: TGTGCCAGCAGTCCGGAGACAAGGCGGCGTTATGGCTACACCTTC. This gives the protein CASSPETRRRYGYTF. The chain couples TRBV12-3 or TRBV12-4 to TRBJ1-2; D is unresolved. Trimming stripped 5 bases from V and 5 bases from J, with 18 bases between. The CDR3 extends over 15 amino acids.

Within the sample, this clonotype is medium-sized. The V call is TRBV12-3 or TRBV12-4, the J call TRBJ1-2; unclear D gene. The germline V and J ends were trimmed by 3 bases and 7 bases, with 12 bases remaining between them. This CDR3 has 13 residues. CDR3 sequence: CASSFERDGGYTF. The CDR3 DNA reads as TGTGCCAGCAGTTTCGAAAGGGATGGTGGCTACACCTTC.

This clonotype is categorized as medium-sized. This chain connects TRBV12-3 or TRBV12-4 to TRBJ1-2; TRBD1 agrees at 7 bases. The ends lost 5 bases at V and 5 bases at J; junction bases unmatched: 2. There are 12 residues in the CDR3. CDR3 DNA sequence: TGTGCCAGCAGTGCGACAGGGTATGGCTACACCTTC. Translating it yields CASSATGYGYTF.

This clonotype is medium-sized. The J gene is TRBJ1-2, the V gene TRBV12-3 or TRBV12-4; D perhaps matches TRBD1 (5 bases). This CDR3 is built from 13 residues. With 5 bases removed from V and 1 base from J, the gap between germline ends came to 8 bases. CDR3 in amino acids: CASSRTSNYGYTF. The DNA for the CDR3 is TGTGCCAGCAGTCGGACAAGTAACTATGGCTACACCTTC.

This clonotype ranks as medium-sized (0.01 to 0.1%). The chain uses TRBV12-3 or TRBV12-4 and TRBJ1-2; tentatively, D is TRBD1 (6 bases). The CDR3 contains 13 residues. The V end lost 6 bases, the J end lost 4 bases, and 12 bases lay between the germline ends. The CDR3 spells CASSPDRSYGYTF. DNA of the CDR3: TGTGCCAGCAGCCCGGACAGAAGCTATGGCTACACCTTC.

This clonotype is medium-sized (0.01 to 0.1%) within its sample. J is TRBJ1-2 and V is TRBV12-3 or TRBV12-4; TRBD1 is a possible D gene (5 bases). The CDR3 totals 15 residues. Trimming removed 5 bases from V and 0 bases from J, with 13 bases in between. The CDR3 bases are TGTGCCAGCAGTACACCGGGACTGCCTAACTATGGCTACACCTTC. Translating gives CASSTPGLPNYGYTF.

Sample share makes this clonotype large. The V and J genes are TRBV12-3 or TRBV12-4 and TRBJ1-2; D possibly corresponds to TRBD1 (6 bases). The length of the CDR3 is 13 residues. Trimming removed 5 bases from V and 5 bases from J, with 12 bases in between. Written as DNA, the CDR3 is TGTGCCAGCAGTCCTAGGACAGTTTATGGCTACACCTTC. Residues: CASSPRTVYGYTF.

This clonotype is medium-sized (0.01 to 0.1%). The genes are TRBV12-3 or TRBV12-4 and TRBJ1-2, with D unresolved. Trimming stripped 11 bases from V and 8 bases from J, with 15 bases between. The CDR3 contains 11 residues. This CDR3 reads CASQRGRGYTF. The CDR3 region has the DNA TGTGCCTCACAACGTGGGCGCGGCTACACCTTC.

The J gene is TRBJ1-2, the V gene TRBV12-3 or TRBV12-4; D call uncertain. The ends were cut back, 2 bases at V and 1 base at J, with 11 bases in the middle. The CDR3 runs 15 residues. CDR3 sequence reads: CASSLSGRSNYGYTF. The CDR3 DNA sequence: TGTGCCAGCAGTTTAAGTGGCAGGAGTAACTATGGCTACACCTTC.